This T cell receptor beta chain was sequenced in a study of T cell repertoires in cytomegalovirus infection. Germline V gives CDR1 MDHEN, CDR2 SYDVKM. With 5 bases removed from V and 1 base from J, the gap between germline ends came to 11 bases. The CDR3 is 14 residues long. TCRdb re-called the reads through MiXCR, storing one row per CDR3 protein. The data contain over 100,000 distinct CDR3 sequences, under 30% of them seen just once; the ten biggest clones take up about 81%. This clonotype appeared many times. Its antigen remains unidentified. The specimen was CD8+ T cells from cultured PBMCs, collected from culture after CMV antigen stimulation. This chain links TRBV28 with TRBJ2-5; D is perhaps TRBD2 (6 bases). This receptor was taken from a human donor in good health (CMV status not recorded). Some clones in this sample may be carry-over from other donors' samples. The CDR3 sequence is CASSPPTSQETQYF. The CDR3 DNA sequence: TGTGCCAGCAGTCCCCCGACTAGCCAAGAGACCCAGTACTTC. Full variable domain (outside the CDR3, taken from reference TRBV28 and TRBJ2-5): DVKVTQSSRYLVKRTGEKVFLECVQDMDHENMFWYRQDPGLGLRLIYFSYDVKMKEKGDIPEGYSVSREKKERFSLILESASTNQTSMYLCASSPPTSQETQYFGPGTRLLVL.